The table lists the clone carrying this T cell receptor (beta chain) with a few counts. This sample stems from a study of T cell changes during pregnancy in multiple sclerosis. The germline V and J ends were trimmed by 4 bases and 0 bases, with 10 bases remaining between them. CDR3 length equals 14 residues. Sequencing used immunoSEQ multiplex PCR; TCRdb keeps in-frame clones, though not all of them. The profile shows approximately 15,000 clones, roughly 80% of them singletons. The sequencing used CD8+ T cells from peripheral blood mononuclear cells, collected in the third trimester of pregnancy. This chain links TRBV5-3 with TRBJ1-2; D is perhaps TRBD1 (5 bases). TRBV5-3 is designated an ORF whose function remains uncertain. The receptor was isolated from a female donor in good health, enrolled as a control in a pregnancy study. The CDR3 coding sequence is TGTGCCAGAAGCGGGTTGACAGCTAACTATGGCTACACCTTC. Protein sequence: CARSGLTANYGYTF.